This T cell receptor beta chain derives from a study of shared clonotypes between healthy human individuals. Study observations and caveats: A small donor pool kept down the genetic and exposure-history diversity that was represented. It was anticipated that sequencing depth would influence how many clonotypes donors shared.

This clone was detected only a few times. No antigen is known for it. Original analysis: With immunoSEQ giving junction-only sequences and no quality scores, filtering differed. TCRdb keeps only in-frame clones here, not all; method: immunoSEQ multiplex PCR. D and trimming come from the DNA, and the V and J calls and clone size come from that table. The data show some 480,000 clones, around 79% seen once. This receptor was obtained from a woman between 40 and 50 years old in good health. Some clones in this sample may be carry-over from other donors' samples. Input material: PBMCs.

CDR3 nucleotide sequence: TGTGCCAGCAGTTTCCTGGGATCGGACACTGAAGCTTTCTTT. Protein: CASSFLGSDTEAFF. This chain links TRBV27 with TRBJ1-1; D is undetermined. Germline CDR1 MNHEY, CDR2 SMNVEV (reference sequence). The CDR3 consists of 14 residues. V was pared by 3 bases and J by 3 bases, with 11 bases between.